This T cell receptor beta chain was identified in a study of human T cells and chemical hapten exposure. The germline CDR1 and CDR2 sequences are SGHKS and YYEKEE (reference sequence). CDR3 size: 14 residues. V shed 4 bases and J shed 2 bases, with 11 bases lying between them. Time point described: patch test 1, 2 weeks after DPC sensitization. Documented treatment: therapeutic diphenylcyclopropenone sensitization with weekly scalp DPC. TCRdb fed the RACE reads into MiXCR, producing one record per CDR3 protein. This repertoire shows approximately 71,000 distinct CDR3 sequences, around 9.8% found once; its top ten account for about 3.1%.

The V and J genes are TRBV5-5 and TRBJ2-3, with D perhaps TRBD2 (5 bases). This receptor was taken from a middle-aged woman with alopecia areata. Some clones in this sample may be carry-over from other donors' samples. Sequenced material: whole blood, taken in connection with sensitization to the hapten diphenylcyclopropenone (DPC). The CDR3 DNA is TGTGCCAGCAGCCCCCGGGGAAACACAGATACGCAGTATTTT. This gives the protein CASSPRGNTDTQYF.